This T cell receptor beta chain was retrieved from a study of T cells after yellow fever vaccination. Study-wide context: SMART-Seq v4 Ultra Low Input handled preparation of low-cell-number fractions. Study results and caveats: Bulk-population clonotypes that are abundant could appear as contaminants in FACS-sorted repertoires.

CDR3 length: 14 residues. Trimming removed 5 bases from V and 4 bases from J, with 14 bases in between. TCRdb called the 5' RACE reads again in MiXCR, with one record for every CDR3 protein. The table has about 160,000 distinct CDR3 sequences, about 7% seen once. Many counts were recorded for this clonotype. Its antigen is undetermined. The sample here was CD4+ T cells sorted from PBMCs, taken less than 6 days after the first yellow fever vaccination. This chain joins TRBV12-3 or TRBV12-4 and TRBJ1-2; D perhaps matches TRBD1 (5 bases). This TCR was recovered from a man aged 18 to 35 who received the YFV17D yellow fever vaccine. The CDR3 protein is CASSRTGEGYGYTF. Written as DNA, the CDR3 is TGTGCCAGCAGTCGAACAGGAGAGGGCTATGGCTACACCTTC.